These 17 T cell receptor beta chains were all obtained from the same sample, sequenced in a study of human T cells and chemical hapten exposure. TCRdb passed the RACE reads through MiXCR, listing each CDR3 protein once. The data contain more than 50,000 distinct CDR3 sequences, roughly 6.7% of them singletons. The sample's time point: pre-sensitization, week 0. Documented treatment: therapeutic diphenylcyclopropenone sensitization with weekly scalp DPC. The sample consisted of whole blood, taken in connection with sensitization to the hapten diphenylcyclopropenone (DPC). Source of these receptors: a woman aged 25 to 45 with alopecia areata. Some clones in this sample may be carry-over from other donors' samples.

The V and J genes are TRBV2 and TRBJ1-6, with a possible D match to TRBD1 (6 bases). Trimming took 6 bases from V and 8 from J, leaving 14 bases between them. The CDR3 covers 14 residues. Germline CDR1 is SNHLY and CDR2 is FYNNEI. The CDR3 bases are TGTGCCAGCAGACTACAGACAGGATATTCACCCCTCCACTTT. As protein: CASRLQTGYSPLHF.

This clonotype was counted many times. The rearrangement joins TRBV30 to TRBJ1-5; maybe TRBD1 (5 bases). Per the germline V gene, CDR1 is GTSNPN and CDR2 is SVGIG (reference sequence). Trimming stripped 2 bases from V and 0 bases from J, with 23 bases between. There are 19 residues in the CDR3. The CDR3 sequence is CAWSITPDTPIYSNQPQHF. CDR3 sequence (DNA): TGTGCCTGGAGTATAACCCCGGACACTCCAATCTATAGCAATCAGCCCCAGCATTTT. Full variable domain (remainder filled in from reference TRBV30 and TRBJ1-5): SQTIHQWPATLVQPVGSPLSLECTVEGTSNPNLYWYRQAAGRGLQLLFYSVGIGQISSEVPQNLSASRPQDRQFILSSKKLLLSDSGFYLCAWSITPDTPIYSNQPQHFGDGTRLSIL.

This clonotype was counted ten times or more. CDR3 in DNA: TGTGCCAGCAGTACGGGGATTTCTGGGGCCAACGTCCTGACTTTC. It codes for CASSTGISGANVLTF. The chain joins TRBV2 to TRBJ2-6; a weak D match, TRBD2 (5 bases). From germline, CDR1 is SNHLY and CDR2 FYNNEI. The CDR3 runs to 15 residues. V was cut by 5 bases and J by 1 base, with 9 bases left in between.

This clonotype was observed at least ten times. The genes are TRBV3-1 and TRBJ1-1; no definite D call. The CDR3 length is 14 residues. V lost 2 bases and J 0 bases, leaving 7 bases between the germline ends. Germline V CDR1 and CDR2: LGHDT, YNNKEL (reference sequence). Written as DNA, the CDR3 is TGTGCCAGCAGCCAAAAATCTATGAACACTGAAGCTTTCTTT. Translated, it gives CASSQKSMNTEAFF.

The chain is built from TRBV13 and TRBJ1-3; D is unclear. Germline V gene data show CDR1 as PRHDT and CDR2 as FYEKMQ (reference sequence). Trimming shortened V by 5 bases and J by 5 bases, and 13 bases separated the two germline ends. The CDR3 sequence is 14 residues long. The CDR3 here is CASSPGGRRNTIYF. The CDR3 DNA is TGTGCCAGCAGCCCAGGCGGTAGGCGAAACACCATATATTTT.

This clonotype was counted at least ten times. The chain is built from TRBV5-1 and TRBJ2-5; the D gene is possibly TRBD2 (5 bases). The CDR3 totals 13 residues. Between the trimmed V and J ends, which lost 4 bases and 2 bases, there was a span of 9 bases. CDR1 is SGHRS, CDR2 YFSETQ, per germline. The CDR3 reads CASSGRHQETQYF. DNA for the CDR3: TGCGCCAGCAGCGGGAGACATCAAGAGACCCAGTACTTC. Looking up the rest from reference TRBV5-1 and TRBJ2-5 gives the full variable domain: KAGVTQTPRYLIKTRGQQVTLSCSPISGHRSVSWYQQTPGQGLQFLFEYFSETQRNKGNFPGRFSGRQFSNSRSEMNVSTLELGDSALYLCASSGRHQETQYFGPGTRLLVL.

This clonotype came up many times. CDR3 sequence reads: CSVPSNYGYTF. CDR3 in DNA: TGCAGCGTTCCCAGTAACTATGGCTACACCTTC. The gene calls are TRBV29-1 and TRBJ1-2; no clear D. Germline V CDR1 and CDR2: SQVTM, ANQGSEA. The CDR3 is made up of 11 amino acids. V lost 5 bases and J lost 1, with 5 bases in between.

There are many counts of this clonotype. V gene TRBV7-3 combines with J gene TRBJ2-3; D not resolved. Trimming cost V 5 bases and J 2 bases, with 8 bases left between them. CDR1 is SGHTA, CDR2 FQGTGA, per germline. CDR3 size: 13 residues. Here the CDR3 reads CASSTQFTDTQYF. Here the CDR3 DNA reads TGTGCCAGCAGCACACAGTTCACAGATACGCAGTATTTT.

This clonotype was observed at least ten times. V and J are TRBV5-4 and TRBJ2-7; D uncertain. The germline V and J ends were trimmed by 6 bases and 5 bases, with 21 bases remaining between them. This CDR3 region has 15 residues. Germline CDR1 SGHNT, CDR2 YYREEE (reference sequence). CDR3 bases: TGTGCCAGCACCTCAATTTTGGGGTCTTTCGACGAGCAGTACTTC. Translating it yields CASTSILGSFDEQYF.

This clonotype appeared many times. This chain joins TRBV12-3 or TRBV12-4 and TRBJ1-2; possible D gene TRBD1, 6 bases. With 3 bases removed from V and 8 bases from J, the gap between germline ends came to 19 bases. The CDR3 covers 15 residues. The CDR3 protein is CASSFFSGHLKGYTF. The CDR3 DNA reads TGTGCCAGCAGTTTCTTTTCGGGACACCTAAAGGGCTACACCTTC.

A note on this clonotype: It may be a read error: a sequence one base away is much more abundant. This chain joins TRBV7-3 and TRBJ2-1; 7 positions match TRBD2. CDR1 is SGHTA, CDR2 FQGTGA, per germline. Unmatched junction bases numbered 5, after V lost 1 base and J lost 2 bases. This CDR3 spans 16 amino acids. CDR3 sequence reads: CASSLMGGEAYNEQFF. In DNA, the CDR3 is TGTGCCAGCAGCTTAATGGGAGGGGAGGCCTACAATGAGCAGTTCTTC.

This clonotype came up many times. CDR3 amino acids: CSVRTPGDRGEAFF. DNA for the CDR3: TGCAGTGTCCGAACCCCAGGGGATAGGGGTGAAGCTTTCTTT. The V and J genes are TRBV20-1 and TRBJ1-1; a weak D match, TRBD1 (6 bases). Germline-derived CDR1 and CDR2 are DFQATT and SNEGSKA (reference sequence). V was shortened by 7 bases and J by 7 bases, with 22 bases between the two germline ends. The CDR3 totals 14 residues.

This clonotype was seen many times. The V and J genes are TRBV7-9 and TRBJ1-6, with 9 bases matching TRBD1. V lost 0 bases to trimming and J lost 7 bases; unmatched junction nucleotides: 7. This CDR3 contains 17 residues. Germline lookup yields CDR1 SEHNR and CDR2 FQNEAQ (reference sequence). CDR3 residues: CASSLAVGDRVNSPLHF. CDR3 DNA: TGTGCCAGCAGCTTAGCAGTCGGGGACAGGGTGAATTCACCCCTCCACTTT.

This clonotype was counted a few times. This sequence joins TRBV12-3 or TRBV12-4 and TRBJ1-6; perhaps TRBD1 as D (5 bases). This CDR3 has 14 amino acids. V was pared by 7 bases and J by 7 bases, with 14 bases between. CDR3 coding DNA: TGTGCCAGCACCGGAGGGGTCGGGAATTCACCCCTCCACTTT. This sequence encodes CASTGGVGNSPLHF.

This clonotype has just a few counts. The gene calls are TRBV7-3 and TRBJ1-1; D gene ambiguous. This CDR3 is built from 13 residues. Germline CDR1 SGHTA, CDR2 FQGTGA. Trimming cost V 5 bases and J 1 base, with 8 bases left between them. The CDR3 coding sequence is TGTGCCAGCAGCCTGACAAAGAACACTGAAGCTTTCTTT. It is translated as CASSLTKNTEAFF.

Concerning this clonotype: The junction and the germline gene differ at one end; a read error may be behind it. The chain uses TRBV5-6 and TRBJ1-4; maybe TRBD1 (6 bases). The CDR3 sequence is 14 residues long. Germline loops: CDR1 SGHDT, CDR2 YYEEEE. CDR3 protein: CVSSFREGVEKLFF. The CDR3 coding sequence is TGTGTCAGCAGCTTCAGAGAGGGGGTTGAAAAACTGTTTTTT.

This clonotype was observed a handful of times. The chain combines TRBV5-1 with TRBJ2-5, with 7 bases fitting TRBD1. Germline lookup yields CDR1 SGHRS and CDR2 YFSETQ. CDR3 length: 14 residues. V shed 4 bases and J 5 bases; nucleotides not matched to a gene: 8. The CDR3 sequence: CASSRGGATETQYF. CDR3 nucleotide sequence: TGCGCCAGCAGCCGAGGGGGCGCGACGGAGACCCAGTACTTC.